The clone carrying this TCR beta chain was counted at least ten times. The library attached unique molecular identifiers to individual cDNA molecules. TCRdb reanalysed the RACE reads using MiXCR and keeps one entry per CDR3 protein. In the table there are more than 300,000 distinct CDR3 sequences, roughly 5.3% of which are singletons. The data were obtained in a study of human T cells and chemical hapten exposure. Study in general: During the roughly 23-week study period, patients had diphenylcyclopropenone applied to the scalp every week. A mostly female patient group had alopecia areata, totalis or universalis.

The CDR3 sequence is 14 residues long. The germline gives CDR1 MNHEY, CDR2 SMNVEV (reference sequence). Between the trimmed V and J ends, which lost 3 bases and 7 bases, there was a span of 13 bases. Time point denoted: pre-sensitization, week 0. Described treatment: therapeutic diphenylcyclopropenone sensitization with weekly scalp DPC. The chain employs TRBV27 and TRBJ1-5; possible D gene TRBD1, 5 bases. This specimen consisted of whole blood, obtained in connection with sensitization to the hapten diphenylcyclopropenone (DPC). This receptor was obtained from a woman aged 45-60 years with alopecia areata. Some clones in this sample may be carry-over from other donors' samples. CDR3 in DNA: TGTGCCAGCAGTTTCGCTCAGGGAACCCAGCCCCAGCATTTT. Amino acid sequence: CASSFAQGTQPQHF.